Given below is one TCR beta chain in context. As yet, its antigen is unknown. A read error may be the cause here, since a much bigger clone is one base away. The iRepertoire nested amplicon-rescue multiplex PCR amplified TCR alpha and beta CDR3s from RNA. For one-step reverse transcription and amplification, roughly 95-400 ng of tissue mRNA or PBMC total RNA was used. TCRdb redid the calling of the multiplex PCR reads with MiXCR, one entry per CDR3 protein. This sample has approximately 110,000 distinct CDR3 sequences; 20% to 25% occur once, and the top ten carry roughly 15%. The data were obtained in a study of glioma-infiltrating T cells. V was pared by 2 bases and J by 5 bases, with 6 bases of the junction left unmatched. Germline-derived CDR1 and CDR2 are SGHDN and FVKESK. The CDR3 extends over 16 amino acids. Findings and caveats of the study: Gliomas, especially low-grade, showed above-expected tissue-blood divergence; non-neoplastic patients showed below. Very few CDR3 sequences were shared between tissue and blood.

The sequenced sample consisted of glioma tissue, nonneoplastic brain tissue, or PBMCs (not recorded which). The source of this sequence is a human donor with low-grade glioma or glioblastoma, undergoing nonglioma brain surgery, or in good health (not recorded which). The chain uses TRBV14 and TRBJ2-1, with 10 bases matching TRBD2. As DNA, the CDR3 is TGTGCCAGCAGCCAAAGGTCTAGCGGGAGTGACAATGAGCAGTTCTTC. Amino acids: CASSQRSSGSDNEQFF.